The T cell receptor beta chain described here comes from a study of low-dose radiotherapy and immunotherapy resistance in tumors. Across the whole study: With fractions of 0.5 Gy given every 2 weeks, Cohort 1 accumulated a total of 6.5 Gy. Intravenous administration to patients comprised nivolumab at 240 mg every two weeks and ipilimumab at 1 mg/kg every six weeks.

Gene-specific TRAV and TRBV primers were used for first-strand cDNA, covering alpha and beta chains. With a constant-region primer and a V-primer adapter, TCRs were subjected to approximately 18 PCR cycles of amplification. TCRdb reanalysed the reads using MiXCR and keeps one entry per CDR3 protein. This sample has around 20,000 distinct CDR3 sequences, with roughly 70% found just once. The CDR3 covers 15 residues. The germline V and J ends were trimmed by 3 bases and 5 bases, with 14 bases remaining between them. Looked up from germline, CDR1 is LNHDA and CDR2 is SQIVND (reference sequence). J is TRBJ1-5 and V is TRBV19; weak D call: TRBD1 (5 bases). This receptor was obtained from a human donor with advanced metastatic prostate, ovarian, gallbladder or colorectal cancer (not recorded which). This table probably holds off-target reads from a library built for another chain. CDR3 sequence: CASSIPGLGYQPQHF. The CDR3 nucleotides read TGTGCCAGTAGTATCCCGGGACTGGGGTATCAGCCCCAGCATTTT.